This TCR beta chain was sequenced in a study of PD-1 blockade in classical Hodgkin lymphoma. CDR3 size: 14 residues. CDR1 is MDHEN and CDR2 is SYDVKM in the germline V gene. V was pared by 5 bases and J by 4 bases, with 5 bases of the junction left unmatched. Relapse after autologous stem cell transplantation occurred in every patient, and brentuximab vedotin exposure varied. This table comes from immunoSEQ multiplex PCR, and its TCRdb copy is limited to in-frame clones, with some not included. The sample shows about 59,000 clones, more than 75% of them seen only once. General study points: Newly diagnosed patients were said to have less baseline TCR diversity than healthy donors did. CD4+ TCR diversity, unlike CD8+, climbed significantly by C4D1.

Concerning this clone: Its matching antigen is unknown.

The specimen was peripheral blood mononuclear cells (PBMCs), collected at baseline. The rearrangement links TRBV28 to TRBJ2-1; TRBD2 matches 7 bases. The receptor's source is a human donor with classical Hodgkin lymphoma. The CDR3 DNA follows: TGTGCCAGCAGTCCGACTAGCCGGTACAATGAGCAGTTCTTC. Residues: CASSPTSRYNEQFF.